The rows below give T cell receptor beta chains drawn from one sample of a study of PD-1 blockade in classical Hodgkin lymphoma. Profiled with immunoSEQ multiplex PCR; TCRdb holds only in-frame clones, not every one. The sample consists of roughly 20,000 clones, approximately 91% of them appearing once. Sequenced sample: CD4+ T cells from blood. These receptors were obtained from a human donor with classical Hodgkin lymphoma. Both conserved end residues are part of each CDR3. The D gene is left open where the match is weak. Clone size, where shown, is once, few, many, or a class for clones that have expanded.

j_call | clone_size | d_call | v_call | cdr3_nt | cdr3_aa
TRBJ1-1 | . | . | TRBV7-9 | TGTGCCAGCAGGCACCCCGCCCTGGGGGAGGCTTTCTTT | CASRHPALGEAFF
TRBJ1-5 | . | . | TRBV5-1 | TGCGCCAGCAGCTTAGAAGGACGGAATGATCAGCCCCAGCATTTT | CASSLEGRNDQPQHF
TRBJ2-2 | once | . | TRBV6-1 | TGTGCCAGCACAAGGACCGGGGAGCTGTTTTTT | CASTRTGELFF
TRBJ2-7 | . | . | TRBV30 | TGTGCCTGGGGCCCGGGACAAAACCCCTACGAGCAGTACTTC | CAWGPGQNPYEQYF
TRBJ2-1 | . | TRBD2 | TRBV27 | TGTGCCAGCAGTTTTCTAGCGGGGATGAGTGAGCAGTTCTTC | CASSFLAGMSEQFF
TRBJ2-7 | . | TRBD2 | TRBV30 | TGTGCCTGGAGTGTAATGGTTCATCTAGCGGGGGAGCTTAACTCCTACGAGCAGTACTTC | CAWSVMVHLAGELNSYEQYF
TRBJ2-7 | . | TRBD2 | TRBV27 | TGTGCCAGCAGCCGCCCGGGAGGAACCCCCTACGAGCAGTACTTC | CASSRPGGTPYEQYF
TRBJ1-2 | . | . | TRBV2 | TGTGCCAGCAGAGCGGTGGGGGGCTACACCTTC | CASRAVGGYTF
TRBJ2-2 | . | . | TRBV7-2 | TGTGCCAGCAGCCCCGAGGCCGCGAACACCGGGGAGCTGTTTTTT | CASSPEAANTGELFF
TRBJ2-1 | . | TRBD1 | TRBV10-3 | TGTGCCACCGCGCGAGACAGGGCCAATAATGAGCAGTTCTTC | CATARDRANNEQFF
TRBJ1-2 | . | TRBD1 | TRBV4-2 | TGTGCCAGCAGCCATAGGAGGGAGAACAGGGGGCAGGTCTATGGCTACACCTTC | CASSHRRENRGQVYGYTF
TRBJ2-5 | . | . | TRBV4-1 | TGCGCCAGCAGTCTGGCGCTGCAAGAGACCCAGTACTTC | CASSLALQETQYF
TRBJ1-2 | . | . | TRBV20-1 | TGCAGTGCTAGACTTGACTATGGCTACACCTTC | CSARLDYGYTF
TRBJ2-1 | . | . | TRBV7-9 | TGTGCCAGCAGCTCACCCTCAGGGGACGGGAGGTCCTCCTACAATGAGCAGTTCTTC | CASSSPSGDGRSSYNEQFF
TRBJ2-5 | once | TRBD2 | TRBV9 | TGTGCCAGCAGCGTGAGGGGTAGCGGGTTTATACAGACCCAGTACTTC | CASSVRGSGFIQTQYF
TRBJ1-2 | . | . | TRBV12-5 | TGTGCTAGTGGTTTGGTACCACCACAGACGCACCCATCAAGGGCTGGCTACACCTTC | CASGLVPPQTHPSRAGYTF
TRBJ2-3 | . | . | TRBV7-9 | TGTGCCAGCAGCTTGGGAACAGATACGCAGTATTTT | CASSLGTDTQYF
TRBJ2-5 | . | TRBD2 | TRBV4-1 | TGCGCCAGCAGCCAAGATCCTAGCGGGGGGGCAGGGGAGACCCAGTACTTC | CASSQDPSGGAGETQYF
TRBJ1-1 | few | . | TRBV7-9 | TGTGCCAGCAGCTCTCCAGGGAGCACTGAAGCTTTCTTT | CASSSPGSTEAFF
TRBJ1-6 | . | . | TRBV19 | TGTGCCAGTAGTATAGGGACAGCGAGATCGAATTCACCCCTCCACTTT | CASSIGTARSNSPLHF
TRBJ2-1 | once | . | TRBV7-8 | TGTGCCAGCAGCTTAGAGACGGTATACAATGAGCAGTTCTTC | CASSLETVYNEQFF
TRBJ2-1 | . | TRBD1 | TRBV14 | TGTGCCAGCAGCCTTCCCGGGACAGTATACAATGAGCAGTTCTTC | CASSLPGTVYNEQFF
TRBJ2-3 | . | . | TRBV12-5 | TGTGCTAGTGGTTTGAGAGCAGGGACCTCAAAAAGCACAGATACGCAGTATTTT | CASGLRAGTSKSTDTQYF
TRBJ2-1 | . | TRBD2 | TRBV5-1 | TGCGCCAGCAGCTCCCTAGCGGGAGTCCCCGATGAGCAGTTCTTC | CASSSLAGVPDEQFF
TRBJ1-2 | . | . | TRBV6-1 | TGTGCCAGCAGACGTATGGGGAGTGGCTACACCTTC | CASRRMGSGYTF
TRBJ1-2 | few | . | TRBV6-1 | TGTGCCAGCAGTGTTGGGGTAGGGGGCTACACCTTC | CASSVGVGGYTF
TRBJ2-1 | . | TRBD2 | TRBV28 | TGTGCCAGCAGTTTGCCGTTTATCGGGAGGAGAGGGCCTAGCTCCTACAATGAGCAGTTCTTC | CASSLPFIGRRGPSSYNEQFF
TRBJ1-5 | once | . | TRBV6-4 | TGTGCCAGCAGTGACTCGGGGGGTACTAATCAGCCCCAGCATTTT | CASSDSGGTNQPQHF
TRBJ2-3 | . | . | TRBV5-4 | TGTGCCAGCAGCTTATTAGCACAGGGAACAGATACGCAGTATTTT | CASSLLAQGTDTQYF
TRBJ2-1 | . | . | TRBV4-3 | TGCGCCAGCAGCCAAGAGGTAACCTACAATGAGCAGTTCTTC | CASSQEVTYNEQFF
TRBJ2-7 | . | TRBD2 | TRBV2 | TGTGCCAGCAGTGATGGACTAGCGGGAGCCTACGAGCAGTACTTC | CASSDGLAGAYEQYF
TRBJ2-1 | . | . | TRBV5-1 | TGCGCCAGCAGCTTGGCCTGGGGAAATGAGCAGTTCTTC | CASSLAWGNEQFF
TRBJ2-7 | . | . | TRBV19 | TGTGCCAGTACCCCTCATGCGGGGCTTAGTTACGAGCAGTACTTC | CASTPHAGLSYEQYF
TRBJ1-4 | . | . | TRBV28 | TGTGCCAGCAGTTTAGTAGGGCACTCAACTAATGAAAAACTGTTTTTT | CASSLVGHSTNEKLFF
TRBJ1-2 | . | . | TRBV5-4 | TGTGCCAGCAGCTTCCCAGCTAACTATGGCTACACCTTC | CASSFPANYGYTF
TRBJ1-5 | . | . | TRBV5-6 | TGTGCCAGCAGCGGGGGGAGACGAAATCAGCCCCAGCATTTT | CASSGGRRNQPQHF
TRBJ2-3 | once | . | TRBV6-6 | TGTGCCAGCAGTTACTTAGCAGGGACCACAGATACGCAGTATTTT | CASSYLAGTTDTQYF
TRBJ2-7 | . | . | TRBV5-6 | TGTGCCAGCAGCTTGGAATGGGCTAGCCTGGGCGAGCAGTACTTC | CASSLEWASLGEQYF
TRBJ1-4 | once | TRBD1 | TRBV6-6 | TGTGCCAGCAGCAGGGGGCAGGATGAAAAACTATTTTTT | CASSRGQDEKLFF
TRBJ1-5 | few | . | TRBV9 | TGTGCCAGCAGCGTAGGCAGAAGCAATCAGCCCCAGCATTTT | CASSVGRSNQPQHF
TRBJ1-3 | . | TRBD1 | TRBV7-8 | TGTGCCAGCAGTCATGGTGGGGTAGGGGGCAGGATAACTGGAAACACCATATATTTT | CASSHGGVGGRITGNTIYF
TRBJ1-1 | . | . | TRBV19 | TGTGCCAGCATGGTTACCGGAGGCTCTGAAGCTTTCTTT | CASMVTGGSEAFF
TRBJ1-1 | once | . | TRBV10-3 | TGTGCCATCAGTGATCCAGGGCGGAACACTGAAGCTTTCTTT | CAISDPGRNTEAFF
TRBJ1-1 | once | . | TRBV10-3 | TGTGCCATCAGCTCCCTGGACACTGAAGCTTTCTTT | CAISSLDTEAFF
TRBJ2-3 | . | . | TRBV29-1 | TGCAGCGTTGACCCCGCTGGGAGGTCAGGGCCCGATACGCAGTATTTT | CSVDPAGRSGPDTQYF
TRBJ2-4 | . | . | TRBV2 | TGTGCCAGCGGACAGCCCTATGACAAAAACATTCAGTACTTC | CASGQPYDKNIQYF
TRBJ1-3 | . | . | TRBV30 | TGTGCCTGGAGTGTAAATGGAAACACCATATATTTT | CAWSVNGNTIYF
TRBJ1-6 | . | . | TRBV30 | TGTGCCTGGATGGGGGGGCTTAGCTCCTATAATTCACCCCTCCACTTT | CAWMGGLSSYNSPLHF
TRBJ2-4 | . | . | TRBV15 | TGTGCCACCAGCCTCCTAAGGCCCAGCTTAGCCAAAAACATTCAGTACTTC | CATSLLRPSLAKNIQYF
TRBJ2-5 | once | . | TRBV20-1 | TGCAGTGGGGGAGGGGGAGAGACCCAGTACTTC | CSGGGGETQYF
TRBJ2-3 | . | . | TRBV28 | TGTGCCAGCAGTTTAGCTACTAGTGGTGATACGCAGTATTTT | CASSLATSGDTQYF
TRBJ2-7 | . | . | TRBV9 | TGTGCCAGCAGCGTAGGTGCCGTAGCCTACGAGCAGTACTTC | CASSVGAVAYEQYF
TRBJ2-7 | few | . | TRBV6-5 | TGTGCCAGCGGGCGGGACCCCAGCTCCTACGAGCAGTACTTC | CASGRDPSSYEQYF
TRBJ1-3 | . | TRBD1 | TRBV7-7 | TGTGCCAGCAGCCTAACAGGGGGTGCGGGAAACACCATATATTTT | CASSLTGGAGNTIYF
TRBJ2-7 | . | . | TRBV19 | TGTGCCAGTAGTATCAGTTACGGGGGGCGTTTTGGTTTGGCCCCTACCTACGAGCAGTACTTC | CASSISYGGRFGLAPTYEQYF
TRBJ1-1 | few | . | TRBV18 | TGTGCCAGCTCACCGAGGAACGGGGGGAACACTGAAGCTTTCTTT | CASSPRNGGNTEAFF
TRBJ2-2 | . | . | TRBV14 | TGTGCCAGCAGCCAATTTTCCACCGGGGAGCTGTTTTTT | CASSQFSTGELFF
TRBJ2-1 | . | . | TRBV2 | TGTGCCAGCAGTATGGAGCAGTACAATGAGCAGTTCTTC | CASSMEQYNEQFF
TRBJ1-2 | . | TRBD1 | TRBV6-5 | TGTGCCAGCAGTTACGAGGCAGGGGGCCTTAGTGGCTACACCTTC | CASSYEAGGLSGYTF